This T cell receptor beta chain was profiled in a study of blood T cell repertoires in COVID-19. Turning to the study itself: The United States, Italy and Spain provided the acute and convalescent COVID-19 samples. T cells, B-cell-depleted T cells, or PBMCs provided the cDNA or gDNA that served as material.

The authors' processing: Nucleated cell counts were estimated from reference gene primer amplification. Here immunoSEQ multiplex PCR was the method, and the copy in TCRdb shows in-frame clones only, minus some. The V and J calls and clone size come from that table; D and trimming were worked out from the DNA. Of 70,000 or so clones in the sample, more than 70% were seen once. The CDR3 covers 15 residues. J lost 3 bases, V lost 5 bases, and 11 bases had no gene match. The V gene's germline CDR1 is SGHTS and CDR2 YDEGEE. Sequencing was carried out using peripheral blood. The sequence was obtained from a human donor in a cohort sampled during active COVID-19. This chain connects TRBV5-8 to TRBJ2-7; 7 bases line up with TRBD1. The CDR3, as DNA: TGTGCCAGCAGGGACAGGAACGGAGGTTTCTACGAGCAGTACTTC. Protein: CASRDRNGGFYEQYF.